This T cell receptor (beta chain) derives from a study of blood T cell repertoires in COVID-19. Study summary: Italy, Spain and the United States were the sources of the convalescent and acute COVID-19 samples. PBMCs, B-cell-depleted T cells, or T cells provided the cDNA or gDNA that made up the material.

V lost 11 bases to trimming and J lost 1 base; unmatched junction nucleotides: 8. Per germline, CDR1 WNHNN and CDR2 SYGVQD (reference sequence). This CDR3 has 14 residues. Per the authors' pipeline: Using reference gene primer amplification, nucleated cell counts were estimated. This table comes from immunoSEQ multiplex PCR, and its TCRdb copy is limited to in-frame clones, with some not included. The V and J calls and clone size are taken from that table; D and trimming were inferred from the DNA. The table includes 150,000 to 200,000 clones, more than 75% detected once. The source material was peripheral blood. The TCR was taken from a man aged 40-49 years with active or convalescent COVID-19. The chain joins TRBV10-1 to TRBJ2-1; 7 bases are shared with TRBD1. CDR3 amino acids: CALHRGCSYNEQFF. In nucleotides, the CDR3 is TGCGCCCTACACAGGGGCTGTTCCTACAATGAGCAGTTCTTC.